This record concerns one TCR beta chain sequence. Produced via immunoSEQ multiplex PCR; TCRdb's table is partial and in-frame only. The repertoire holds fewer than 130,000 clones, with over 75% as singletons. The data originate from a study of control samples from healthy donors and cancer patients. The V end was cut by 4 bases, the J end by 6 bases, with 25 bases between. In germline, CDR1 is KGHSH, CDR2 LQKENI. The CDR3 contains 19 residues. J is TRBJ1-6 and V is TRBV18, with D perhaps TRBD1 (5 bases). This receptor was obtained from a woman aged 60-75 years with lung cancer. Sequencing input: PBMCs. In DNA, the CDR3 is TGTGCCAGCTCACGGGTACCCGGGGCACCTGGGAACCTTAATTCACCCCTCCACTTT. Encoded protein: CASSRVPGAPGNLNSPLHF. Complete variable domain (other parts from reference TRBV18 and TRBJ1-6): NAGVMQNPRHLVRRRGQEARLRCSPMKGHSHVYWYRQLPEEGLKFMVYLQKENIIDESGMPKERFSAEFPKEGPSILRIQQVVRGDSAAYFCASSRVPGAPGNLNSPLHFGNGTRLTVT.